This T cell receptor (beta chain) is from a study of blood T cell repertoires in COVID-19. TCRdb's table, derived via immunoSEQ multiplex PCR, lists solely in-frame clones and lacks some. The sample holds around 280,000 clones, more than 70% seen once. This receptor was obtained from a woman in her twenties or thirties with COVID-19, enrolled during active disease. Sequencing was done on a sample of peripheral blood.

The CDR3 region has the DNA TGCGCCAGCAGCTCAAATACAGGGAACACCGGGGAGCTGTTTTTT. This gives the protein CASSSNTGNTGELFF. V and J are TRBV5-1 and TRBJ2-2, with a weak D call TRBD1 (5 bases). Looked up from germline, CDR1 is SGHRS and CDR2 is YFSETQ. The CDR3 sequence is 15 residues long. V was cut by 3 bases and J by 1 base, with 10 bases left in between.